This TCR beta chain derives from a study of a mutant IDH1 vaccine in newly diagnosed glioma. On the study more broadly: Treatment recipients were approximately 62% male and 37.5% female, and their mean age was around 39 years. Every participant had undergone radiotherapy, temozolomide, or both before, and most underwent both.

The CDR3 covers 18 residues. V lost 3 bases and J 0 bases, leaving 22 bases between the germline ends. Germline V lookup: CDR1 SGHRS, CDR2 YFSETQ. Time point defined: week 35, safety follow-up. The vaccine gave 300 ug of a 20-mer mutant IDH1 peptide subcutaneously per dose. Measured with immunoSEQ multiplex PCR; TCRdb has only the in-frame clones, and not every one. Of over 25,000 clones listed, 79% are singletons. With regard to this clone: Antigen unknown.

The V and J genes are TRBV5-1 and TRBJ2-7, with D possibly TRBD2 on 6 matching bases. The origin of this receptor is a woman aged 25 to 39 with glioma. Some clones in this sample may be carry-over from other donors' samples. This specimen consisted of PBMCs, obtained from a glioma patient whose treatment included an IDH1 peptide vaccine. The CDR3 here is CASSSPGRPGLRSYEQYF. The CDR3 nucleotides are TGCGCCAGCAGCTCCCCCGGAAGACCGGGACTCCGCTCCTACGAGCAGTACTTC.